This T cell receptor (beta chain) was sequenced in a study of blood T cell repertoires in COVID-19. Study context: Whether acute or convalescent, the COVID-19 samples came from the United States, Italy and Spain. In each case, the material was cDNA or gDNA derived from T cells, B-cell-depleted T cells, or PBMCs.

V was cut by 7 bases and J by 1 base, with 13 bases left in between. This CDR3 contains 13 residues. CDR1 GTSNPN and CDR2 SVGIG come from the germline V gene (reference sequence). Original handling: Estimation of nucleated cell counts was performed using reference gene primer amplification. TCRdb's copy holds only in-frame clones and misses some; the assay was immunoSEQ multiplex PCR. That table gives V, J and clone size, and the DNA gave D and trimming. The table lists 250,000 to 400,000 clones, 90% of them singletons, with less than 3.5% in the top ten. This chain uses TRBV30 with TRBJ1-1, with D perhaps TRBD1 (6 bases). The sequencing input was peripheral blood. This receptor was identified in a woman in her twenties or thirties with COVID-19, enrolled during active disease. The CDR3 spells CASRFRGNTEAFF. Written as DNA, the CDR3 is TGTGCCTCCCGGTTCAGGGGGAACACTGAAGCTTTCTTT.